Only a few counts were recorded for the clone carrying this TCR beta chain. Antigen: not known. The PCR ran on 60 Vbeta and 13 Jbeta primers. Profiling relied on immunoSEQ multiplex PCR, and the TCRdb table lists in-frame clones only, not all of them. Of over 150,000 clones listed, 70% to 85% are singletons. The data originate from a study of cytomegalovirus exposure and HLA in healthy donors. Notes on the study in general: Among CMV-associated TCR beta chains, most appeared HLA-restricted in a later analysis. Reports showed the classifier diagnosing cytomegalovirus status with high specificity and sensitivity. In vitro checks showed that a few CMV-associated chains really do target CMV antigens. A prior analysis recorded that most TCR beta V segments were productive about 87% or about 30% of the time.

The TCR originated in a man between 25 and 39 years old in good health and CMV-seronegative. The specimen sequenced was PBMCs.

The CDR3 loop reads CASSSTPPAGQETQYF. The CDR3 DNA follows: TGTGCCAGCAGTTCCACCCCCCCAGCGGGGCAAGAGACCCAGTACTTC. This rearrangement joins TRBV27 to TRBJ2-5; the match to TRBD2 covers 7 bases. This CDR3 spans 16 amino acids. The germline gives CDR1 MNHEY, CDR2 SMNVEV (reference sequence). The V and J ends lost 4 bases and 2 bases, in that order; junction bases with no gene match: 10.